Here is one TCR beta chain with its context. These data are taken from a study of cytomegalovirus exposure and HLA in healthy donors. The length of the CDR3 is 15 residues. CDR1 and CDR2 from the germline V gene are SGHDT and YYEEEE. The V gene lost 3 bases and the J gene lost 8 bases, with 20 bases spanning the gap. Primers: 60 Vbeta forward and 13 Jbeta reverse. The assay was immunoSEQ multiplex PCR, and TCRdb's table has in-frame clones only and misses some. This repertoire includes about 130,000 clones. The sample taken for sequencing was PBMCs. The source of this sequence is a man in his forties in good health and CMV-seronegative. The chain combines TRBV5-6 with TRBJ1-2; the D gene is possibly TRBD1 (6 bases). The CDR3 loop is CASSSYSLGARGYTF. The CDR3 bases are TGTGCCAGCAGCTCCTACTCACTGGGGGCGAGGGGCTACACCTTC.